The 7 T cell receptor beta chains listed next were all sequenced from one sample in a study of blood T cell repertoires in COVID-19. The protocol was immunoSEQ multiplex PCR, while the TCRdb copy is restricted to in-frame clones and leaves out a portion. The table records hundreds of thousands of clones, around 90% of them present only once. Specimen: PBMCs or T cells enriched from blood (not recorded which). These receptors all stem from a man aged 30-40 years who had recovered from COVID-19.

The chain carries TRBV28 and TRBJ1-1; 7 nucleotides match TRBD1. The CDR3 has 12 residues. V trimming: 3 bases; J trimming: 10 bases; junction bases outside the gene matches: 5. Germline V gives CDR1 MDHEN, CDR2 SYDVKM. The CDR3 DNA sequence: TGTGCCAGCAGTTTCCGGGACAGTCGAGCTTTCTTT. It translates to CASSFRDSRAFF.

The CDR3 DNA reads as TGCGCCAGCAGCCATGTTAGCGGGGGGGACAATGAGCAGTTCTTC. Translating gives CASSHVSGGDNEQFF. The chain links TRBV4-3 to TRBJ2-1; 11 bases map to TRBD2. The ends lost 3 bases at V and 5 bases at J; junction bases unmatched: 3. Per the germline V gene, CDR1 is LGHNA and CDR2 is YSLEER. This CDR3 contains 15 residues.

The V gene is TRBV28, the J gene TRBJ1-1; no firm D call. Germline CDR1 is MDHEN and CDR2 is SYDVKM. The CDR3 totals 14 residues. V gave up 6 bases and J gave up 0 bases, with 11 bases separating them. The CDR3 nucleotides are TGTGCCAGCAGACCCCAGTTAATGAACACTGAAGCTTTCTTT. Translating it yields CASRPQLMNTEAFF.

V gene TRBV5-4 combines with J gene TRBJ1-5; D is uncertain. The germline gives CDR1 SGHNT, CDR2 YYREEE (reference sequence). Trimming removed 3 bases from V and 7 bases from J, with 11 bases in between. This CDR3 contains 13 residues. The CDR3 here is CASSSSGSQPQHF. The CDR3 region has the DNA TGTGCCAGCAGCTCGTCCGGGAGCCAGCCCCAGCATTTT. The variable domain in full, with the rest retrieved from reference TRBV5-4 and TRBJ1-5, is ETGVTQSPTHLIKTRGQQVTLRCSSQSGHNTVSWYQQALGQGPQFIFQYYREEENGRGNFPPRFSGLQFPNYSSELNVNALELDDSALYLCASSSSGSQPQHFGDGTRLSIL.

The chain carries TRBV9 and TRBJ1-3; no firm D call. V lost 2 bases and J 8 bases, leaving 5 bases between the germline ends. The CDR3 is made up of 11 amino acids. Germline CDR1 is SGDLS and CDR2 is YYNGEE. CDR3 DNA sequence: TGTGCCAGCAGCGTTTCGGACACCATATATTTT. It encodes CASSVSDTIYF.

As to this clone: Sequence at one end of the junction differs from germline and may be a read error. The genes are TRBV5-1 and TRBJ1-2; D is undetermined. This CDR3 comprises 12 residues. CDR1 and CDR2 (germline): SGHRS, YFSETQ. This chain's CDR3 is CASSFPYELRAF. CDR3 in DNA: TGCGCCAGCAGCTTTCCCTATGAGTTGAGGGCCTTC.

V is TRBV28 and J is TRBJ2-1; TRBD2 aligns across 8 bases. Germline values: CDR1 MDHEN, CDR2 SYDVKM. The CDR3 length is 15 residues. V dropped 4 bases and J dropped 2; count of bases not matched to a gene: 4. CDR3 sequence reads: CASSSGTSPYNEQFF. Written as DNA, the CDR3 is TGTGCCAGCAGTTCCGGGACTAGTCCCTACAATGAGCAGTTCTTC.